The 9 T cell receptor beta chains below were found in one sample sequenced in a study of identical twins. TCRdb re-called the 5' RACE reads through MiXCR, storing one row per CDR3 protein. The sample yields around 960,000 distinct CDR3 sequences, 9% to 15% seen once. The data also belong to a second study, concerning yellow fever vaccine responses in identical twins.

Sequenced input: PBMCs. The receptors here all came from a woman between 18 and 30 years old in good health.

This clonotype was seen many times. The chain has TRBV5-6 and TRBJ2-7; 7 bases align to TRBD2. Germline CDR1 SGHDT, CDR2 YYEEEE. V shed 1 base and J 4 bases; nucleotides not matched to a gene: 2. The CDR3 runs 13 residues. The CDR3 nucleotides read TGTGCCAGCAGCTTGTACGGGGGGTACGAGCAGTACGTC. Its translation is CASSLYGGYEQYV.

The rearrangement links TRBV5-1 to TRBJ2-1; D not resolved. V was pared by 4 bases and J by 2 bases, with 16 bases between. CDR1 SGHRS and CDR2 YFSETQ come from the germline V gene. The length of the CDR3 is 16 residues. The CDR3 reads CASSPTRGDTYNEQFF. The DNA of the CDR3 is TGCGCCAGCAGCCCAACTCGAGGTGATACCTACAATGAGCAGTTCTTC.

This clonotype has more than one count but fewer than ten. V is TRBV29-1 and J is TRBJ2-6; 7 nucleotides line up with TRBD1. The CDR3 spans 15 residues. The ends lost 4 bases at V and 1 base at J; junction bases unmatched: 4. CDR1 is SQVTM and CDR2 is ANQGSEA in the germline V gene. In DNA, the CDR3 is TGCAGCGTTGTCGTACAGGGGTCTGGGGCCAACGTCCTGACTTTC. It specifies CSVVVQGSGANVLTF.

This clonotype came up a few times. The CDR3 loop reads CASSLRPRGTNEKLFF. Here the CDR3 DNA reads TGTGCCAGCAGCTTAAGACCTAGGGGAACTAATGAAAAACTGTTTTTT. The chain joins TRBV7-2 to TRBJ1-4; TRBD1 is a possible D gene (5 bases). Germline values: CDR1 SGHTA, CDR2 FQGNSA. V shed 2 bases and J shed 1 base, with 11 bases lying between them. This CDR3 comprises 16 residues. Filled out from reference TRBV7-2 and TRBJ1-4, the complete variable domain reads GAGVSQSPSNKVTEKGKDVELRCDPISGHTALYWYRQSLGQGLEFLIYFQGNSAPDKSGLPSDRFSAERTGGSVSTLTIQRTQQEDSAVYLCASSLRPRGTNEKLFFGSGTQLSVL.

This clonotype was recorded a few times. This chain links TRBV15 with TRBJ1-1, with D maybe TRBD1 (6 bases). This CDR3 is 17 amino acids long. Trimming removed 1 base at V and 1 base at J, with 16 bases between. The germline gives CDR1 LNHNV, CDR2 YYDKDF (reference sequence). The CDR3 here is CATSRGRGTKSNTEAFF. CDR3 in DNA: TGTGCCACCAGCAGAGGTCGGGGGACAAAATCGAACACTGAAGCTTTCTTT.

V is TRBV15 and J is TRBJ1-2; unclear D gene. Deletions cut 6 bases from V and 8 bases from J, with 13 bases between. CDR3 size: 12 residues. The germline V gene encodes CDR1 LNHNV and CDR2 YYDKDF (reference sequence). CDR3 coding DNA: TGTGCCACCAGGACTGATTCCTGGGGCTACACCTTC. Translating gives CATRTDSWGYTF.

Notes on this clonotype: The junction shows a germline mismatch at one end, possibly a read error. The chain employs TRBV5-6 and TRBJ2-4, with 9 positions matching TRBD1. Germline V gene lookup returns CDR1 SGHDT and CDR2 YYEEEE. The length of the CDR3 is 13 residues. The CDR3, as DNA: TGTGCCAGCAGCTATGACAGGGGGGACATTGTGCACTTC. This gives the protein CASSYDRGDIVHF. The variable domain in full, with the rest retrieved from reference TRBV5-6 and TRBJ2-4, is DAGVTQSPTHLIKTRGQQVTLRCSPKSGHDTVSWYQQALGQGPQFIFQYYEEEERQRGNFPDRFSGHQFPNYSSELNVNALLLGDSALYLCASSYDRGDIVHFGAGTRLSVL.

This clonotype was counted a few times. The CDR3 protein is CSARFLAGVVDTQYF. In DNA, the CDR3 is TGCAGTGCTAGATTCCTAGCGGGAGTGGTAGATACGCAGTATTTT. This rearrangement joins TRBV20-1 to TRBJ2-3; 10 bases are shared with TRBD2. Looked up from germline, CDR1 is DFQATT and CDR2 is SNEGSKA (reference sequence). The CDR3 length is 15 residues. The J segment lost 5 bases and the V segment lost 2 bases, leaving 7 bases of the junction unmatched.

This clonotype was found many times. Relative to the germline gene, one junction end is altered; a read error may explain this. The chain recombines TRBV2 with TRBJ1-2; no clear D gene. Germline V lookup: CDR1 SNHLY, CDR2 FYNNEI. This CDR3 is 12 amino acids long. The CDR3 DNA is TGTGCCAGCAGCGAAGGTCGGGGTGGCTACACCTTC. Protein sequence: CASSEGRGGYTF.